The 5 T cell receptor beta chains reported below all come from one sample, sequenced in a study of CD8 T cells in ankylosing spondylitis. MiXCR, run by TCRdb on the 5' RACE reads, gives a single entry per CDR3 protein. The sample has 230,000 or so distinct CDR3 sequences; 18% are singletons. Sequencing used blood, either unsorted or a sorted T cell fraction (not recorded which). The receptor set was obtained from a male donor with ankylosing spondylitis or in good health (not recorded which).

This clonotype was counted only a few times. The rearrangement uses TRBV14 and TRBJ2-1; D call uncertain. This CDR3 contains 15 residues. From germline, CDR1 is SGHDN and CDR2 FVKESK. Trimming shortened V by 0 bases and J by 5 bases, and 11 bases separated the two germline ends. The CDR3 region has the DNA TGTGCCAGCAGCCAAGATCCGCTTCCACACAATGAGCAGTTCTTC. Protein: CASSQDPLPHNEQFF.

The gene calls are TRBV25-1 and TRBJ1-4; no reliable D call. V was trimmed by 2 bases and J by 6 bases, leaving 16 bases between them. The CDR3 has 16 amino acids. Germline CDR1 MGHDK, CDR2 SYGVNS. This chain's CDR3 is CASSENLAVGDEKLFF. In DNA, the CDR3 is TGTGCCAGCAGTGAAAACCTGGCAGTCGGTGATGAAAAACTGTTTTTT.

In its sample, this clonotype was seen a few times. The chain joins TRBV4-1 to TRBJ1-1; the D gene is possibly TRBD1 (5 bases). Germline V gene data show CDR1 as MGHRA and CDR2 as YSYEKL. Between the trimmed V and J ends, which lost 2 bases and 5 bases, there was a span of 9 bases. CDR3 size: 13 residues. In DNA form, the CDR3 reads TGCGCCAGCAGCCAATTCAGGGATACTGAAGCTTTCTTT. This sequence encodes CASSQFRDTEAFF.

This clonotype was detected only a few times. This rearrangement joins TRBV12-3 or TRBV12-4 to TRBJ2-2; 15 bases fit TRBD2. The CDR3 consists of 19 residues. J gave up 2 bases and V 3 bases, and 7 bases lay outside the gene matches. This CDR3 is CASSFEGLAGGLNTGELFF. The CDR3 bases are TGTGCCAGCAGTTTTGAAGGACTAGCGGGAGGGCTAAACACCGGGGAGCTGTTTTTT.

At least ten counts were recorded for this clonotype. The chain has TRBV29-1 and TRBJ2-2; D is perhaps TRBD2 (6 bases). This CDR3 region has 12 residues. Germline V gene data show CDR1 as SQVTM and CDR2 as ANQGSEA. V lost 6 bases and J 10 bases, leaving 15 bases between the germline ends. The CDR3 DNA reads TGCAGCGTCGGGGACTCCCGATTGGAGCTGTTTTTT. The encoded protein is CSVGDSRLELFF.